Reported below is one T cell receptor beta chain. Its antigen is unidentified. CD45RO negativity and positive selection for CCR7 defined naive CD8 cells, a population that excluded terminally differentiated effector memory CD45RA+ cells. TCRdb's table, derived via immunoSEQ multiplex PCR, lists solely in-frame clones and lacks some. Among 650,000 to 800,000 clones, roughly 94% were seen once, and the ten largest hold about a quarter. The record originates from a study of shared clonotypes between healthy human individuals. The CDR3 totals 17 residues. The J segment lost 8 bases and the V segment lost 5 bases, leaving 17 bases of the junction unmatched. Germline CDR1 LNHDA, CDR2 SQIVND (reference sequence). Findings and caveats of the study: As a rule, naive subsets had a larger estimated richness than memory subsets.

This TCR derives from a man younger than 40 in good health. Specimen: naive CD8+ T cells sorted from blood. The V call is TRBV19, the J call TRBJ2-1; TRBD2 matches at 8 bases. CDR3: CASSPKGGAGEVDEQFF. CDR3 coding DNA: TGTGCCAGTAGTCCCAAGGGCGGAGCGGGAGAGGTTGATGAGCAGTTCTTC.